This TCR beta chain was observed in a study of blood T cells in healthy people across ages. This clonotype has a handful of counts. Germline values: CDR1 MNHEY, CDR2 SVGEGT. Trimming shortened V by 5 bases and J by 4 bases, and 10 bases separated the two germline ends. The CDR3 is 13 amino acids. The second PCR ran about 6 to 12 cycles with a sample-barcoded 5' primer and J-beta primers. TCRdb processed the 5' RACE reads anew with MiXCR; each CDR3 protein has one entry. In the table there are roughly 900,000 distinct CDR3 sequences, around 48% of which are singletons. The V and J genes are TRBV6-2 or TRBV6-3 and TRBJ2-3; D call uncertain. Sequenced material: blood. The TCR comes from a man younger than 45 in good health. As DNA, the CDR3 is TGTGCCAGCAGTCAAGCGATGGCAGATACGCAGTATTTT. Protein sequence: CASSQAMADTQYF.